These 20 T cell receptor beta chains came from one sample sequenced in a study of T cell repertoires in cytomegalovirus infection. TCRdb fed the reads into MiXCR, producing one record per CDR3 protein. The sample has fewer than 550,000 distinct CDR3 sequences, under 40% seen once; the top ten hold about an eighth. The specimen was PBMCs. These receptors all come from a human donor in good health (CMV status not recorded). Some clones in this sample may be carry-over from other donors' samples.

The V gene is TRBV7-6, the J gene TRBJ2-1; 7 bases align to TRBD1. The CDR3 contains 14 residues. CDR1 is SGHVS and CDR2 is FNYEAQ in the germline V gene. Trimming took 5 bases from V and 3 from J; bases not matched to a gene: 4. In DNA, the CDR3 is TGTGCCAGCAGCCCAGACAGGGTCTACAATGAGCAGTTCTTC. It translates to CASSPDRVYNEQFF.

Comment on this clonotype: A much larger clone differs by one base, so this may be a read error. The J gene is TRBJ2-1, the V gene TRBV7-6; unclear D gene. CDR1 SGHVS and CDR2 FNYEAQ come from the germline V gene. This CDR3 spans 16 amino acids. CDR3: CASSLGSRRMVVEQSF. CDR3 bases: TGTGCCAGCAGCTTAGGATCGAGACGGATGGTTGTTGAGCAGTCCTTC.

For this clonotype: A much larger clone sits a single nucleotide away, making a read error possible. The gene calls are TRBV7-6 and TRBJ2-1, with 9 bases identical to TRBD2. Germline V gene data show CDR1 as SGHVS and CDR2 as FNYEAQ. CDR3 length: 17 residues. Germline trimming cut 6 bases from V and 2 bases from J; bases unmatched to any gene: 11. CDR3 protein: CASSMRLAVMTYNEQFF. The CDR3 DNA reads TGTGCCAGCAGTATGAGACTAGCGGTTATGACCTACAATGAGCAGTTCTTC.

This clonotype was counted only a few times. The rearrangement joins TRBV6-1 to TRBJ2-7, with a weak D call TRBD1 (5 bases). Trimming removed 5 bases from V and 2 bases from J, with 19 bases in between. Germline CDR1 is MNHNS and CDR2 is SASEGT. This CDR3 region has 16 residues. The CDR3 bases are TGTGCCAGCAGTTCGTCCCCCCCAGGGTCGACCTACGAGCAGTACTTC. Translation: CASSSSPPGSTYEQYF.

The chain is built from TRBV11-2 and TRBJ1-1; 7 nucleotides match TRBD1. J was trimmed by 4 bases and V by 5 bases; bases with no gene match: 16. The CDR3 loop spans 17 amino acids. Germline V gives CDR1 SGHAT, CDR2 FQNNGV. The CDR3 sequence: CASSDRRRGRKGTEAFF. The DNA of the CDR3 is TGTGCCAGCAGCGACCGTCGGAGGGGGCGGAAGGGCACTGAAGCTTTCTTT.

The DNA for the CDR3 is TGCAGCGTTGACCCGGGAGAGCTCCCCAGCTCCTACAATGAGCAGTTCTTC. Amino acid sequence: CSVDPGELPSSYNEQFF. The chain is built from TRBV29-1 and TRBJ2-1; the D gene is possibly TRBD2 (6 bases). The CDR3 runs 17 residues. Trimming took off 3 bases at V and 0 bases at J, with 18 bases between the two ends. The germline CDR1 and CDR2 sequences are SQVTM and ANQGSEA.

This clonotype was detected a few times. This rearrangement joins TRBV19 to TRBJ2-3; D ambiguous. Trimming shortened V by 4 bases and J by 4 bases, and 9 bases separated the two germline ends. There are 13 residues in the CDR3. CDR1 LNHDA and CDR2 SQIVND come from the germline V gene (reference sequence). The CDR3 protein is CASSTLGADTQYF. The CDR3 DNA sequence: TGTGCCAGTAGTACCCTTGGGGCAGATACGCAGTATTTT. The whole variable domain, remainder taken from reference TRBV19 and TRBJ2-3, is DGGITQSPKYLFRKEGQNVTLSCEQNLNHDAMYWYRQDPGQGLRLIYYSQIVNDFQKGDIAEGYSVSREKKESFPLTVTSAQKNPTAFYLCASSTLGADTQYFGPGTRLTVL.

This clonotype was seen more than once but under ten times. This rearrangement joins TRBV15 to TRBJ2-4, with D possibly being TRBD1 (6 bases). The V gene lost 0 bases and the J gene lost 3 bases, with 12 bases spanning the gap. CDR1 and CDR2 (germline): LNHNV, YYDKDF (reference sequence). CDR3 length: 16 residues. The CDR3: CATSRDQTGHKNIQYF. In nucleotides, the CDR3 is TGTGCCACCAGCAGAGATCAAACGGGACACAAAAACATTCAGTACTTC.

The V gene is TRBV11-2, the J gene TRBJ2-5, with D possibly TRBD2 on 6 matching bases. Germline CDR1 reads SGHAT; CDR2 reads FQNNGV. Trimming removed 1 base at V and 0 bases at J, with 12 bases between. This CDR3 has 16 amino acids. CDR3 coding DNA: TGTGCCAGCAGCTTAGGGGGGGTTGGGGACCAAGAGACCCAGTACTTC. Translating gives CASSLGGVGDQETQYF.

This clonotype was seen more than once but under ten times. This chain joins TRBV6-1 and TRBJ1-2; TRBD1 might be the D (6 bases). Deletions cut 2 bases from V and 9 bases from J, with 16 bases between. Per germline, CDR1 MNHNS and CDR2 SASEGT. The CDR3 has 14 residues. The DNA of the CDR3 is TGTGCCAGCAGTGAAAAGGGGGATTGGCCCTGCTACACCTTC. Translation gives CASSEKGDWPCYTF.

This clonotype has just a few counts. The CDR3 coding sequence is TGTGCCAGCAGCCGCCGGGACAGGGGGAGCGAGCAGTACTTC. Translation: CASSRRDRGSEQYF. The V gene is TRBV7-2, the J gene TRBJ2-7, with 11 bases identical to TRBD1. Losses at the gene ends were 5 bases for V and 6 bases for J; bases not matched to a gene: 6. This CDR3 region has 14 residues. The V gene's germline CDR1 is SGHTA and CDR2 FQGNSA.

This clonotype was seen ten or more times. This chain links TRBV6-1 with TRBJ2-3; 7 nucleotides line up with TRBD2. Germline assignment: CDR1 MNHNS and CDR2 SASEGT. V lost 3 bases and J lost 1; bases outside the gene matches: 7. CDR3 length: 16 residues. CDR3 protein: CASSERGGGGTDTQYF. For the CDR3, the DNA is TGTGCCAGCAGTGAGAGAGGCGGGGGAGGCACAGATACGCAGTATTTT.

This clonotype was detected ten times or more. The J gene is TRBJ2-7, the V gene TRBV7-2; D uncertain. The V gene lost 3 bases and the J gene lost 2 bases, with 17 bases spanning the gap. CDR3 length: 16 residues. CDR1 SGHTA and CDR2 FQGNSA come from the germline V gene. Here the CDR3 reads CASSFSRVSRTYEQYF. The CDR3 nucleotides read TGTGCCAGCAGCTTTTCCCGCGTGTCCCGCACCTACGAGCAGTACTTC.

This rearrangement joins TRBV19 to TRBJ2-2; 11 bases map to TRBD1. The CDR3 extends over 16 amino acids. Germline V gives CDR1 LNHDA, CDR2 SQIVND (reference sequence). V lost 5 bases and J lost 3; bases outside the gene matches: 5. The CDR3 DNA reads as TGTGCCAGTAGTGCCTGGACAGGGGGCGACACCGGGGAGCTGTTTTTT. Translating it yields CASSAWTGGDTGELFF.

The chain couples TRBV4-2 to TRBJ2-1, with D unresolved. V dropped 0 bases and J dropped 5 bases, with 11 bases sitting between them. CDR1 is LGHNA and CDR2 is YNFKEQ in the germline V gene. This CDR3 contains 15 residues. Here the CDR3 reads CASSQESRNDNEQFF. CDR3 bases: TGTGCCAGCAGCCAAGAAAGCAGAAACGACAATGAGCAGTTCTTC.

This chain uses TRBV4-1 with TRBJ2-3, with 11 bases lining up with TRBD1. The CDR3 is 16 amino acids. From germline, CDR1 is MGHRA and CDR2 YSYEKL. V lost 0 bases and J lost 4; bases outside the gene matches: 3. CDR3 sequence: CASSQEGQGVSDTQYF. DNA of the CDR3: TGCGCCAGCAGCCAAGAGGGACAGGGGGTTTCAGATACGCAGTATTTT.

This chain connects TRBV11-2 to TRBJ2-5; perhaps D is TRBD1 or TRBD2 (5 bases each). The V and J ends lost 6 bases and 9 bases respectively, with 26 bases between them. Germline values: CDR1 SGHAT, CDR2 FQNNGV. The length of the CDR3 is 16 residues. CDR3 DNA sequence: TGTGCCAGCAGTGGATGGGACGCGCCCCTCGAGGAGCCCCAGTACTTC. It specifies CASSGWDAPLEEPQYF.

This clonotype was counted at least ten times. This chain links TRBV7-2 with TRBJ2-5; no clear D. V was cut by 1 base and J by 1 base, with 7 bases left in between. Germline V gene sequence: CDR1 SGHTA, CDR2 FQGNSA. The CDR3 covers 14 residues. For the CDR3, the DNA is TGTGCCAGCAGCTTAGGACAAGCCCAAGAGACCCAGTACTTC. Protein product: CASSLGQAQETQYF.

The chain uses TRBV4-1 and TRBJ1-2; unclear D gene. Deletions cut 2 bases from V and 6 bases from J, with 7 bases between. Per germline, CDR1 MGHRA and CDR2 YSYEKL. CDR3 length: 12 residues. The CDR3 protein is CASSQFGHGYTF. The CDR3 DNA is TGCGCCAGCAGCCAATTTGGCCATGGCTACACCTTC.

The chain is built from TRBV20-1 and TRBJ1-3, with 7 bases matching TRBD1. Germline CDR1 reads DFQATT; CDR2 reads SNEGSKA (reference sequence). The V and J ends lost 3 bases and 0 bases, in that order; junction bases with no gene match: 5. The CDR3 runs 15 residues. The chain's CDR3 is CSASTGDFSGNTIYF. The CDR3 nucleotides are TGCAGTGCTAGCACAGGGGACTTCTCTGGAAACACCATATATTTT.